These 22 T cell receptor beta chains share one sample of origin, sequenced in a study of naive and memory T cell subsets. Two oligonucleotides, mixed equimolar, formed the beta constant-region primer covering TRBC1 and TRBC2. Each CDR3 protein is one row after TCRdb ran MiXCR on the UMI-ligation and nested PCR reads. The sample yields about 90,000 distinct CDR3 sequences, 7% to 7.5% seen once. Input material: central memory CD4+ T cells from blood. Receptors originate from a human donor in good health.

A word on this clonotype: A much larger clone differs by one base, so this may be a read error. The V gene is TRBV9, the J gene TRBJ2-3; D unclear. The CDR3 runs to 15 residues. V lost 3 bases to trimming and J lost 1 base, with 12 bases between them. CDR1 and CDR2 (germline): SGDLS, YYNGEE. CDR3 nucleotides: TGTGCCAGCAGCGCTCAACCTTCGGGCACAGATACGCAGTATTTT. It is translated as CASSAQPSGTDTQYF.

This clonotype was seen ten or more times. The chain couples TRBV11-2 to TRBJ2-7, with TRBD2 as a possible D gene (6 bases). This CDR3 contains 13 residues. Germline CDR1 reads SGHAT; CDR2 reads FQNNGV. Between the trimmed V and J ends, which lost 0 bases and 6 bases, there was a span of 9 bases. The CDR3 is CASSLDRGSEQYF. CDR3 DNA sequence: TGTGCCAGCAGCTTAGATCGGGGGAGCGAGCAGTACTTC.

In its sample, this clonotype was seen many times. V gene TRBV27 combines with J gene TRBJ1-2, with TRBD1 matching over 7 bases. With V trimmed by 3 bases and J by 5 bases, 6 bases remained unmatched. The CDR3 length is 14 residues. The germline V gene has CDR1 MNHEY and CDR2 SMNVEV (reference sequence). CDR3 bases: TGTGCCAGCAGTTTCCGGACAGGAGAATATGGCTACACCTTC. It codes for CASSFRTGEYGYTF.

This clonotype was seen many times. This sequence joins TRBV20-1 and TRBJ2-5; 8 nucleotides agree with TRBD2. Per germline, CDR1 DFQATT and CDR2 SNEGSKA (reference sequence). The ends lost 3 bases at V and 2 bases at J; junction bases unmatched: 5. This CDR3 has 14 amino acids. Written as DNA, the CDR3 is TGCAGTGCTAGTGGTAGCGGGGAACAAGAGACCCAGTACTTC. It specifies CSASGSGEQETQYF.

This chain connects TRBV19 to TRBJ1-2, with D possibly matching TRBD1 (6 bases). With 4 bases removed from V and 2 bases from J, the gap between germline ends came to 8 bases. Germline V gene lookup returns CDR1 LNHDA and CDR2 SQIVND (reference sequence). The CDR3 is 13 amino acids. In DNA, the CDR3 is TGTGCCAGTAGTAAACAGGGAAACTATGGCTACACCTTC. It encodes CASSKQGNYGYTF.

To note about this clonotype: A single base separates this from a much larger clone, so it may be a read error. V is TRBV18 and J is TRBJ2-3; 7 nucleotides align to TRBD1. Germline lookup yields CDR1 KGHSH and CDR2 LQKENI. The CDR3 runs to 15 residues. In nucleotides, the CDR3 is TGTGCCAACTCACCCGAGAGGGGGCCGTCAGATACGCAGTATTTT. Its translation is CANSPERGPSDTQYF.

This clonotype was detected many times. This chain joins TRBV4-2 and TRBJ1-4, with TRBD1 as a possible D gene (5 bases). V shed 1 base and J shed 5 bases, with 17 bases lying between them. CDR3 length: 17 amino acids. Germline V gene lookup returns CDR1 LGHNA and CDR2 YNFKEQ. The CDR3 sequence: CASSQGLRDLKNEKLFF. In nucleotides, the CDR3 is TGTGCCAGCAGCCAAGGTCTTAGGGACTTAAAGAATGAAAAACTGTTTTTT.

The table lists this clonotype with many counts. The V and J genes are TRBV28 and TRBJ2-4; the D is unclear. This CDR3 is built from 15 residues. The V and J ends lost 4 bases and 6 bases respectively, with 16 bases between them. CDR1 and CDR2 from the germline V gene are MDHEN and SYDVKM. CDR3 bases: TGTGCCAGCAGTTACCCCGGAAACCCTGGAAACATTCAGTACTTC. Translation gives CASSYPGNPGNIQYF. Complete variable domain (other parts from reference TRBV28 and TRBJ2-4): DVKVTQSSRYLVKRTGEKVFLECVQDMDHENMFWYRQDPGLGLRLIYFSYDVKMKEKGDIPEGYSVSREKKERFSLILESASTNQTSMYLCASSYPGNPGNIQYFGAGTRLSVL.

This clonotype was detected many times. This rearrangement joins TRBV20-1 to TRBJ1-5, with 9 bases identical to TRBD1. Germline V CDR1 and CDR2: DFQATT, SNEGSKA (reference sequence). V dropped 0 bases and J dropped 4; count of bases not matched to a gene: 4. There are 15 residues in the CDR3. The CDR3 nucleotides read TGCAGTGCTAGAGATTATGGGACAGGGAATCAGCCCCAGCATTTT. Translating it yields CSARDYGTGNQPQHF.

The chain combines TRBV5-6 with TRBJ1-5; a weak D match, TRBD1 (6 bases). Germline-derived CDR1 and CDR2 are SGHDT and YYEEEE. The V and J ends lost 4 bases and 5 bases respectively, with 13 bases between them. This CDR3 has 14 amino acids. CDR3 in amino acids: CASSLSGVHQPQHF. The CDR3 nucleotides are TGTGCCAGCAGCCTTTCAGGGGTTCATCAGCCCCAGCATTTT. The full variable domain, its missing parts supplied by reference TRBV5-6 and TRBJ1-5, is DAGVTQSPTHLIKTRGQQVTLRCSPKSGHDTVSWYQQALGQGPQFIFQYYEEEERQRGNFPDRFSGHQFPNYSSELNVNALLLGDSALYLCASSLSGVHQPQHFGDGTRLSIL.

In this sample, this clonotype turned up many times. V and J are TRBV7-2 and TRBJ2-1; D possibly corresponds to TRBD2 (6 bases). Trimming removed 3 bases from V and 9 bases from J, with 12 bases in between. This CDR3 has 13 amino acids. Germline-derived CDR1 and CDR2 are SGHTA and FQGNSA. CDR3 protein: CASSFSSAAEQFF. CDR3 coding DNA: TGTGCCAGCAGCTTCTCTAGCGCTGCTGAGCAGTTCTTC.

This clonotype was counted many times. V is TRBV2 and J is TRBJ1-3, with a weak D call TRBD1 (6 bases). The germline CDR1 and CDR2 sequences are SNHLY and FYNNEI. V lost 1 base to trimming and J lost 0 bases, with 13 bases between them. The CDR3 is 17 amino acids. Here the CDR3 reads CASSEGAGQISGNTIYF. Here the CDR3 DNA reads TGTGCCAGCAGTGAAGGGGCCGGACAGATCTCTGGAAACACCATATATTTT.

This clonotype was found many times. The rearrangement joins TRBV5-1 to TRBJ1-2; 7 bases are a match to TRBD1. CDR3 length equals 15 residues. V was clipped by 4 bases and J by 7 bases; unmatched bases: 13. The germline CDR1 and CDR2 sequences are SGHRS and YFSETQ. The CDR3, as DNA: TGCGCCAGCAGCCCAATACAGGGGTCAGCGTCTGGCTACACCTTC. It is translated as CASSPIQGSASGYTF. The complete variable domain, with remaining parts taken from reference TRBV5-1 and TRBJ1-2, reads KAGVTQTPRYLIKTRGQQVTLSCSPISGHRSVSWYQQTPGQGLQFLFEYFSETQRNKGNFPGRFSGRQFSNSRSEMNVSTLELGDSALYLCASSPIQGSASGYTFGSGTRLTVV.

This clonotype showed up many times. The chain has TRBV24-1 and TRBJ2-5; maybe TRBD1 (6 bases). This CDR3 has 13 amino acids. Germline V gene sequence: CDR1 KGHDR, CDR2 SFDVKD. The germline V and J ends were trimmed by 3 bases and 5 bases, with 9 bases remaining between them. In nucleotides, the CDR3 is TGTGCCACCAGTGATCAGGGGTGGGAGACCCAGTACTTC. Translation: CATSDQGWETQYF.

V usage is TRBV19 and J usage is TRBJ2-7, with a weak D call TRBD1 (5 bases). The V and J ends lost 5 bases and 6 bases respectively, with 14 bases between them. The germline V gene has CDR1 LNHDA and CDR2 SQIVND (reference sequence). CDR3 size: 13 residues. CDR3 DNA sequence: TGTGCCAGTAGTGTATCCAGGGAAATCGAGCAGTACTTC. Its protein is CASSVSREIEQYF.

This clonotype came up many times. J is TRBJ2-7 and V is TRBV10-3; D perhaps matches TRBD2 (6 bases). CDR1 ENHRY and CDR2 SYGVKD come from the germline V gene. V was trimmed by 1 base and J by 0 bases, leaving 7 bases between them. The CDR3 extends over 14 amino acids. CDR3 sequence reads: CAISEWGDSYEQYF. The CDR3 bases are TGTGCCATCAGTGAGTGGGGGGACTCCTACGAGCAGTACTTC.

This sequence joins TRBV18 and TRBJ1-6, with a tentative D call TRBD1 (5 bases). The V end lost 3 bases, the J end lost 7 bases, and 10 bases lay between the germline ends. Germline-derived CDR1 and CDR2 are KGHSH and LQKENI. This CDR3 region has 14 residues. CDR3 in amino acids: CASSPTGENSPLHF. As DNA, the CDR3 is TGTGCCAGCTCACCTACAGGTGAAAATTCACCCCTCCACTTT.

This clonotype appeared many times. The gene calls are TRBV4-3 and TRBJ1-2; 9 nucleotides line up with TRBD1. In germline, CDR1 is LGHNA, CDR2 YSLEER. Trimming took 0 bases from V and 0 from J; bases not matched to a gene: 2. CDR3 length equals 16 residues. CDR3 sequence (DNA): TGCGCCAGCAGCCAAGAAGGGACAGGGTCTAACTATGGCTACACCTTC. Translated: CASSQEGTGSNYGYTF.

The CDR3 DNA follows: TGTGCCAGCAGTTCCTCCCGAAAGGAGTTAACCAATTCACCCCTCCACTTT. The encoded protein is CASSSSRKELTNSPLHF. The V and J genes are TRBV27 and TRBJ1-6; D is unresolved. Germline assignment: CDR1 MNHEY and CDR2 SMNVEV (reference sequence). Trimming stripped 4 bases from V and 7 bases from J, with 20 bases between. The CDR3 extends over 17 amino acids.

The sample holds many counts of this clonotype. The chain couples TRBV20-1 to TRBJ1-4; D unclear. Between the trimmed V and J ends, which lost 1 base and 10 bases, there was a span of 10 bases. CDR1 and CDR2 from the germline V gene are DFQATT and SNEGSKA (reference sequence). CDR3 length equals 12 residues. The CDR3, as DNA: TGCAGTGCTAGAGGAACCTATGGAAAACTGTTTTTT. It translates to CSARGTYGKLFF.

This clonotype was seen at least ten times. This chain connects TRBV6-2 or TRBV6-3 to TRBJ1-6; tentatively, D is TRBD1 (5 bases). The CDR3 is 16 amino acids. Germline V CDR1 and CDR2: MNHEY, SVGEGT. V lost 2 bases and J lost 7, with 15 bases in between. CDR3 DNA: TGTGCCAGCAGTTACCATCGGGGGGTTTCGAATTCACCCCTCCACTTT. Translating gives CASSYHRGVSNSPLHF.

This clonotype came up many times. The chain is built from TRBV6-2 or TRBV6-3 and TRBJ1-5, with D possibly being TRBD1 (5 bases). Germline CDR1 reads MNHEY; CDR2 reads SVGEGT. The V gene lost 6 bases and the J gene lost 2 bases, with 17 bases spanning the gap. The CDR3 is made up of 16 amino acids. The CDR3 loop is CASSPERQSGNQPQHF. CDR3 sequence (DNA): TGTGCCAGCAGCCCCGAGAGACAGTCAGGCAATCAGCCCCAGCATTTT.